Sequencing of this T cell receptor beta chain was carried out in a study of post-analysis software for immune sequencing data. Trimming took off 6 bases at V and 7 bases at J, with 9 bases between the two ends. The CDR3 has 11 residues. General study results and limits: Analysis by F measure revealed that same-batch samples clustered strongly together. Among four to six TRBV segments more frequent in patients than controls were TRBV5-6, TRBV5-1 and TRBV20-1. People with multiple sclerosis had a significantly lower normalized Chao1 diversity than controls did.

Points on this clonotype: Its specificity is not known.

Incorporated into the TCR beta cDNA libraries were unique molecular identifiers, which served to reduce PCR and sequencing biases. Each batch of about 0.95 to 10 million T cells produced hundreds of thousands of cDNA molecules. TCRdb ran MiXCR on the PCR reads and lists one entry per CDR3 protein. The table lists 400,000 to 500,000 distinct CDR3 sequences, 39% of them singletons. The sequence was obtained from a girl aged 2-10 years with multiple sclerosis. Sample: blood. V is TRBV12-3 or TRBV12-4 and J is TRBJ2-5; D is possibly TRBD1 (6 bases). In DNA form, the CDR3 reads TGTGCCAGCAGGGTAGGGGGGACCCAGTACTTC. Protein: CASRVGGTQYF.